The rows below give T cell receptor beta chains drawn from one sample of a study of cytomegalovirus exposure and HLA in healthy donors. Clones were sequenced by immunoSEQ multiplex PCR, and TCRdb holds only the in-frame ones, with some missing. The sample has roughly 130,000 clones, 80% seen once; the top ten hold under 3%. The sample was PBMCs. These receptors were collected from a man younger than 40 in good health and CMV-seronegative. Each CDR3 is given with its conserved first and last residue. The D gene is left open where the match is weak. A row's size may be missing; if present it is once, few, many or a size class.

v_call	clone_size	j_call	d_call	cdr3_aa	cdr3_nt
TRBV25-1	NA	TRBJ1-2	NA	CASSAQGVSYTF	TGTGCCAGCAGTGCACAGGGCGTGAGTTACACCTTC
TRBV7-8	NA	TRBJ2-3	TRBD2	CASSLYLGAGGTDTQYF	TGTGCCAGCAGCTTATATCTCGGAGCGGGAGGCACAGATACGCAGTATTTT
TRBV19	NA	TRBJ1-1	NA	CASGGLDTEAFF	TGTGCCAGCGGGGGTTTAGACACTGAAGCTTTCTTT
TRBV7-9	NA	TRBJ1-1	NA	CASSLLIQGTEAFF	TGTGCCAGCAGCTTACTAATACAGGGCACTGAAGCTTTCTTT
TRBV7-9	NA	TRBJ2-5	NA	CASSLTGSGETQYF	TGTGCCAGCAGCTTAACAGGGTCTGGGGAGACCCAGTACTTC
TRBV29-1	NA	TRBJ1-2	TRBD1	CSVPDRGRTYGYTF	TGCAGCGTCCCTGACAGGGGGCGAACCTATGGCTACACCTTC
TRBV2	NA	TRBJ1-3	NA	CASSGQAIGNTIYF	TGTGCCAGCAGTGGACAGGCAATCGGAAACACCATATATTTT
TRBV7-9	NA	TRBJ2-1	NA	CASSVPAGDYNEQFF	TGTGCCAGCAGCGTACCAGCGGGCGATTACAATGAGCAGTTCTTC
TRBV19	NA	TRBJ1-1	NA	CASKKGGGISAEAFF	TGTGCCAGTAAAAAAGGGGGGGGGATCAGTGCTGAAGCTTTCTTT
TRBV10-2	NA	TRBJ2-7	TRBD2	CASRIAGGDEQYF	TGCGCCAGCAGAATAGCGGGGGGGGACGAGCAGTACTTC
TRBV14	NA	TRBJ2-1	TRBD2	CASSHQGLAGVSGNEQFF	TGTGCCAGCAGCCATCAGGGGCTAGCGGGAGTTTCCGGGAATGAGCAGTTCTTC
TRBV6-5	NA	TRBJ2-7	NA	CASSYSPSYEQYF	TGTGCCAGCAGTTACTCCCCTTCCTACGAGCAGTACTTC
TRBV28	few	TRBJ1-1	NA	CASRLDGSNTEAFF	TGTGCCAGCAGATTAGACGGGTCAAACACTGAAGCTTTCTTT
TRBV7-8	NA	TRBJ2-7	NA	CASSLLPGLFTYEQYF	TGTGCCAGCAGCTTACTCCCGGGACTTTTTACCTACGAGCAGTACTTC
TRBV2	NA	TRBJ1-1	NA	CASSEEELTEAFF	TGTGCCAGCAGTGAAGAGGAGCTGACTGAAGCTTTCTTT
TRBV7-7	NA	TRBJ2-5	TRBD2	CASSLEGLAGAETQYF	TGTGCTAGCAGCCTAGAGGGACTAGCGGGAGCAGAGACCCAGTACTTC
TRBV11-3	NA	TRBJ2-5	TRBD2	CASSSRLAGPQETQYF	TGTGCCAGCAGCTCCCGACTAGCGGGACCCCAAGAGACCCAGTACTTC
TRBV7-9	NA	TRBJ2-7	TRBD2	CASSAPSGDTYEQYF	TGTGCCAGCAGCGCCCCTAGCGGGGACACCTACGAGCAGTACTTC
TRBV6-1	NA	TRBJ1-6	TRBD1	CAGSGDSYSPLHF	TGTGCCGGCTCCGGGGACAGCTATTCACCCCTCCACTTT
TRBV19	once	TRBJ1-2	NA	CASSLPGVTGYTF	TGTGCCAGTAGCCTTCCAGGGGTCACTGGCTACACCTTC
TRBV25-1	NA	TRBJ2-7	NA	CASSVPGTLTYEQYF	TGTGCCAGCAGTGTTCCCGGGACTCTGACCTACGAGCAGTACTTC
TRBV27	NA	TRBJ2-3	TRBD1	CASSLAIGRGRTDTQYF	TGTGCCAGCAGTTTGGCCATAGGCAGGGGGCGCACAGATACGCAGTATTTT
TRBV19	NA	TRBJ1-3	NA	CASSITGGPGNTIYF	TGTGCCAGTAGTATTACTGGGGGCCCTGGAAACACCATATATTTT
TRBV25-1	NA	TRBJ1-1	NA	CASGGTWGRGDTEAFF	TGTGCCAGCGGGGGGACTTGGGGAAGAGGGGACACTGAAGCTTTCTTT
TRBV6-5	NA	TRBJ2-7	NA	CASSFPGFEQYF	TGTGCCAGCAGTTTTCCGGGTTTCGAGCAGTACTTC
TRBV5-6	NA	TRBJ2-7	TRBD2	CASSPGLAPSYEQYF	TGTGCCAGCAGCCCCGGACTAGCGCCCTCCTACGAGCAGTACTTC
TRBV4-1	NA	TRBJ2-1	NA	CASSQVREWGNEQFF	TGCGCCAGCAGCCAAGTACGGGAGTGGGGGAATGAGCAGTTCTTC
TRBV7-9	NA	TRBJ1-1	NA	CSSSLAGGGHTEAFF	TGTTCCAGCAGCTTAGCGGGAGGCGGTCATACTGAAGCTTTCTTT
TRBV12-5	NA	TRBJ1-5	TRBD1	CASGPTGGLGNQPQNF	TGTGCTAGTGGACCAACAGGGGGCTTAGGCAATCAGCCCCAGAATTTT